This TCR beta chain was identified during a study of T cell responses to AZD1222 COVID-19 vaccine. Clones were sequenced by immunoSEQ multiplex PCR, and TCRdb holds only the in-frame ones, with some missing. The sample contains some 180,000 clones, approximately 93% of which appear only once. The count of this clone is one. Its specificity is not known. V lost 2 bases and J lost 3, with 7 bases in between. CDR1 is LNHDA, CDR2 SQIVND, per germline (reference sequence). The CDR3 consists of 14 residues. Study-wide findings and caveats: Per reports, nearly half of all spike-specific TCRs target regions that are unmutated in variants. Mapped onto spike, vaccine-associated CD4 TCRs spanned it and were dominant at 160-218 and 743-854. Seropositive at baseline were only a handful of AZD1222 recipients. Possibly, clonal diversity was underestimated; donors were largely white British and included more females.

This sequence originates from an adult who received the AZD1222 COVID-19 vaccine. This chain joins TRBV19 and TRBJ1-4; D unclear. The sample in question was peripheral blood, obtained 28 days after the second AZD1222 dose. CDR3 nucleotides: TGTGCCAGTAGTATATCGGCAGCTAATGAAAAACTGTTTTTT. Residues: CASSISAANEKLFF.